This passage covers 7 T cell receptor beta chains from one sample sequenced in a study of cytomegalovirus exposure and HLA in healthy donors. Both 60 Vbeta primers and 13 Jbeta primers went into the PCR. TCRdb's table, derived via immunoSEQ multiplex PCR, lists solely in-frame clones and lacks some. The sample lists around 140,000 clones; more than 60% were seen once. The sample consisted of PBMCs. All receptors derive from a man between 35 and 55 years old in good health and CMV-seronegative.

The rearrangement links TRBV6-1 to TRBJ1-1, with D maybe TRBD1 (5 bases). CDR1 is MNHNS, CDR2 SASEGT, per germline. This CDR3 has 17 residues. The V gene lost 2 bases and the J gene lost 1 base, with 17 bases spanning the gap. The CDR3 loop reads CASSEWVIDSENTEAFF. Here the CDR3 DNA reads TGTGCCAGCAGTGAATGGGTGATAGACAGTGAGAACACTGAAGCTTTCTTT.

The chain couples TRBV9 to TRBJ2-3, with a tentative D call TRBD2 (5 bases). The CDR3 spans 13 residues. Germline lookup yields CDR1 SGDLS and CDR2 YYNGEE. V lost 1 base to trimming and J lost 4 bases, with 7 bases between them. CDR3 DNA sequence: TGTGCCAGCAGCGTATCAGCGGCAGATACGCAGTATTTT. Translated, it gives CASSVSAADTQYF.

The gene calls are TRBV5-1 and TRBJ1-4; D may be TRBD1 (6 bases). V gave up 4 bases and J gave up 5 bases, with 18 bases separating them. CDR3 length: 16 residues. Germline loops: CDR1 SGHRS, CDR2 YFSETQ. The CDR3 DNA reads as TGCGCCAGCAGCCTACTGCCCGCAGGGGCGAATGAAAAACTGTTTTTT. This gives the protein CASSLLPAGANEKLFF.

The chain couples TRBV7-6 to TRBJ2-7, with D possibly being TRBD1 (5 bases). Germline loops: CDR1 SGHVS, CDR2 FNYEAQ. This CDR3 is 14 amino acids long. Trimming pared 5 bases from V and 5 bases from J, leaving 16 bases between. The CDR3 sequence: CASSDIKTADEQYF. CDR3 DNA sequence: TGTGCCAGCAGCGATATAAAGACAGCAGACGAGCAGTACTTC.

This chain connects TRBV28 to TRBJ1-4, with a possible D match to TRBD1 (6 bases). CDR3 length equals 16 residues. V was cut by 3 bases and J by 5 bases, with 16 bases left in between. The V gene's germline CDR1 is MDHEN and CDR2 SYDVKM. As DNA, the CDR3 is TGTGCCAGCAGTTTGGGGGGAGGGGGACTAAATGAAAAACTGTTTTTT. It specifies CASSLGGGGLNEKLFF.

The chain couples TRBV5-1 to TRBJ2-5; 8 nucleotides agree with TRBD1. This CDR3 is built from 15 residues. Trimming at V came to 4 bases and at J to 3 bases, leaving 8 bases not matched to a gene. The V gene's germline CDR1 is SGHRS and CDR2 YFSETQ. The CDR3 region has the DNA TGCGCCAGCAGCCCGGACAGGGCGAGTGAAGAGACCCAGTACTTC. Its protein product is CASSPDRASEETQYF.

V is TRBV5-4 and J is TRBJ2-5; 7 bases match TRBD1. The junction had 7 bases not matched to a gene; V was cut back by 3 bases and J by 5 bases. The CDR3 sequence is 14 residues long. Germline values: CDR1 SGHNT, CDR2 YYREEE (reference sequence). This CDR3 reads CASSSGQERETQYF. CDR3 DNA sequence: TGTGCCAGCAGCTCCGGACAGGAGAGGGAGACCCAGTACTTC.